The 2 T cell receptor beta chains below come from one sample, sequenced in a study of T cell repertoires in cytomegalovirus infection. Each CDR3 protein gets one entry after TCRdb re-called the reads with MiXCR. The profile covers approximately 550,000 distinct CDR3 sequences, with more than 15% appearing a single time and about 24% taken by the ten largest. The sample was CD8+ T cells from PBMCs. These receptors originate from a human donor in good health (CMV status not recorded). Some clones in this sample may be carry-over from other donors' samples.

The rearrangement uses TRBV20-1 and TRBJ2-2, with D perhaps matching TRBD1 (6 bases). Germline CDR1 DFQATT, CDR2 SNEGSKA (reference sequence). The CDR3 runs 16 residues. Trimming left V 0 bases short and J 5 bases short, with 16 bases between. CDR3 DNA: TGCAGTGCTAGAGACGTTCCAGGGGTAGGAACCGGGGAGCTGTTTTTT. The encoded protein is CSARDVPGVGTGELFF.

This clonotype has only a few counts. CDR3 loop: CASSSVAGGWTEAFF. In DNA form, the CDR3 reads TGTGCCAGCAGTTCGGTGGCAGGGGGCTGGACTGAAGCTTTCTTT. The chain recombines TRBV12-3 or TRBV12-4 with TRBJ1-1; TRBD1 matches at 8 bases. The CDR3 has 15 amino acids. Losses at the gene ends were 4 bases for V and 5 bases for J; bases not matched to a gene: 9.